This T cell receptor beta chain was retrieved from a study of blood T cell repertoires in COVID-19. Looking at the study overall: COVID-19 samples, acute and convalescent, were from the United States, Italy and Spain. Sample material is recorded as cDNA or gDNA derived from T cells, B-cell-depleted T cells, or PBMCs.

Original processing notes: Amplifying reference gene primers gave estimates of nucleated cell counts. Sequencing was performed with immunoSEQ multiplex PCR; in TCRdb, only in-frame clones are kept and a portion is missing. V and J calls and clone size follow that table, whereas D and trimming were derived from the DNA. Of about 220,000 clones listed, around nine tenths were seen once; the top ten hold just over 0.7%. V lost 0 bases to trimming and J lost 6 bases, with 13 bases between them. Germline lookup yields CDR1 SGHRS and CDR2 YFSETQ. CDR3 size: 15 residues. This TCR came from a middle-aged man with acute or convalescent COVID-19. The J gene is TRBJ1-5, the V gene TRBV5-1; D might be TRBD1 (6 bases). The specimen sequenced was peripheral blood. This CDR3 is CASSLGAGVAQPQHF. The CDR3 coding sequence is TGCGCCAGCAGCTTGGGGGCAGGGGTAGCTCAGCCCCAGCATTTT.